This T cell receptor (beta chain) was sequenced during a study of T cells in Graves' hyperthyroidism and ophthalmopathy. General study findings and limits: The model identified upcoming ophthalmopathy a median approximately six months ahead of onset. Most clonotypes expanded in the thyroid (above 0.001) were also present in blood.

Not enrolled were patients with uncontrolled infection, other autoimmune disease, pregnancy or lactation. Clinical symptoms, serum thyroxine, TRAb, thyroid ultrasound and orbital computed tomography informed diagnoses. What was amplified from RNA transcripts were TCR beta CDR3 regions. During a first-round RT-PCR of the TCR CDR3, the HTBI primer set was used. TCRdb reprocessed the multiplex PCR reads with MiXCR, giving one entry per CDR3 protein. The table shows about 660,000 distinct CDR3 sequences, with 45% occurring only once. This clonotype was counted only a few times. Its antigen remains unknown. This receptor was taken from an adult man with Graves' disease, either hyperthyroidism or ophthalmopathy (not recorded which). What was sequenced was peripheral blood or thyroid tissue (not recorded which).

CDR3 DNA: TGTGCCAGTAGGATCGACAGCCCTAATGGCTACACCTTC. Its translation is CASRIDSPNGYTF. The rearrangement links TRBV19 to TRBJ1-2, with a possible D match to TRBD1 (5 bases). Germline loops: CDR1 LNHDA, CDR2 SQIVND (reference sequence). V dropped 6 bases and J dropped 6 bases, with 14 bases sitting between them. The CDR3 covers 13 residues.